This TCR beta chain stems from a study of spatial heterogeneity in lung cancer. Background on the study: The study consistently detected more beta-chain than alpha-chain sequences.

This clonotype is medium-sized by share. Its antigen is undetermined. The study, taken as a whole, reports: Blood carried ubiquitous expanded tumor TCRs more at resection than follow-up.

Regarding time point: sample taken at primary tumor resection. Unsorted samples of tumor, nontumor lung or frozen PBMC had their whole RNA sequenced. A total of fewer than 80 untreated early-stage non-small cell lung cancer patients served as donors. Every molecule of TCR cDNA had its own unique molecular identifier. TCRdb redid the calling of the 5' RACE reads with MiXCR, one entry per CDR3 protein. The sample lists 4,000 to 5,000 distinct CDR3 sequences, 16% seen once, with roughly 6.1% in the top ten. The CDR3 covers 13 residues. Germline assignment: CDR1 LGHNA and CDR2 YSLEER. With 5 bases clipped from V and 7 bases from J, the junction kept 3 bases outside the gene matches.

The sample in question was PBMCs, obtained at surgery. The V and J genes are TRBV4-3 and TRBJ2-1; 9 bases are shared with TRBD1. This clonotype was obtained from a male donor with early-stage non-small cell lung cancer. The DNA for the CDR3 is TGCGCCAGCAGCACGGACAGGGGAAATGAGCAGTTCTTC. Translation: CASSTDRGNEQFF.